The 11 T cell receptor beta chains in this list originate from one sample, sequenced in a study of identical twins. TCRdb independently ran MiXCR on the 5' RACE reads; one entry per CDR3 protein. In the table there are about 700,000 distinct CDR3 sequences, less than 7% of which are singletons. The sample comprised naive T cells sorted from blood. These receptors were obtained from a man aged 18-30 years in good health.

This clonotype came up many times. The chain joins TRBV20-1 to TRBJ2-7; D possibly uses TRBD1 or TRBD2 (6 bases each). CDR3 size: 15 residues. Germline CDR1 DFQATT, CDR2 SNEGSKA (reference sequence). V was shortened by 2 bases and J by 4 bases, with 18 bases between the two germline ends. DNA of the CDR3: TGCAGTGCTAGATTACAGGGCCGGGGGCCTTACGAGCAGTACTTC. It codes for CSARLQGRGPYEQYF.

This clonotype has at least ten counts. The V gene is TRBV6-2 or TRBV6-3, the J gene TRBJ2-4; TRBD1 aligns across 7 bases. The V gene end was trimmed by 5 bases and the J gene end by 0 bases; junction bases not matched to a gene: 7. There are 16 residues in the CDR3. CDR1 MNHEY and CDR2 SVGEGT come from the germline V gene. The CDR3 sequence is CASSRMTGLAKNIQYF. Written as DNA, the CDR3 is TGTGCCAGCAGTCGGATGACAGGGTTAGCCAAAAACATTCAGTACTTC.

The rearrangement links TRBV4-2 to TRBJ2-7; the D gene is possibly TRBD1 (5 bases). The CDR3 has 13 amino acids. The V end was cut by 3 bases, the J end by 3 bases, with 9 bases between. Germline V gene lookup returns CDR1 LGHNA and CDR2 YNFKEQ. The CDR3 loop reads CASSQTAHYEQYF. CDR3 sequence (DNA): TGTGCCAGCAGCCAGACAGCACACTACGAGCAGTACTTC.

This clonotype was counted many times. The chain is built from TRBV5-1 and TRBJ2-4; D remains unclear. V gave up 3 bases and J gave up 11 bases, with 15 bases separating them. Germline V gives CDR1 SGHRS, CDR2 YFSETQ. The CDR3 runs to 13 residues. CDR3 nucleotide sequence: TGCGCCAGCAGCTCCGGGCAGTCCGCTTTTCAGTACTTC. Its translation: CASSSGQSAFQYF.

The chain combines TRBV5-1 with TRBJ2-3; 10 bases map to TRBD1. Germline CDR1 SGHRS, CDR2 YFSETQ. This CDR3 contains 15 residues. After removal of 2 bases from V and 5 bases from J, the junction contained 5 bases not matched to a gene. The CDR3: CASSLRQGAEDTQYF. The DNA for the CDR3 is TGCGCCAGCAGCTTAAGACAGGGGGCCGAAGATACGCAGTATTTT.

This clonotype was recorded at least ten times. This sequence joins TRBV12-3 or TRBV12-4 and TRBJ2-3; the match to TRBD1 covers 7 bases. The CDR3 runs 16 residues. Trimming cost V 6 bases and J 1 base; bases outside gene matches: 10. This chain's CDR3 is CASRLGTVTRTDTQYF. As DNA, the CDR3 is TGTGCCAGCAGGCTCGGGACAGTCACTCGCACAGATACGCAGTATTTT.

This clonotype was found many times. The chain recombines TRBV20-1 with TRBJ2-1; D not resolved. The germline V and J ends were trimmed by 6 bases and 5 bases, with 17 bases remaining between them. Germline assignment: CDR1 DFQATT and CDR2 SNEGSKA (reference sequence). The CDR3 has 14 residues. The CDR3 DNA is TGCAGTGCCATTTCCGGGCCTCCGGACAATGAGCAGTTCTTC. Amino acid sequence: CSAISGPPDNEQFF.

This clonotype was seen ten or more times. J is TRBJ1-1 and V is TRBV5-1, with D uncertain. Germline CDR1 reads SGHRS; CDR2 reads YFSETQ. V was pared by 1 base and J by 4 bases, with 14 bases between. This CDR3 spans 15 amino acids. This CDR3 is CASSLLEGSATEAFF. The CDR3 DNA reads as TGCGCCAGCAGCTTGTTAGAGGGATCGGCCACTGAAGCTTTCTTT.

The rearrangement links TRBV6-1 to TRBJ1-1; a possible D gene is TRBD1 (5 bases). Germline CDR1 and CDR2: MNHNS and SASEGT. This CDR3 comprises 14 residues. The V gene lost 6 bases and the J gene lost 0 bases, with 11 bases spanning the gap. This CDR3 is CASRGVGMNTEAFF. DNA of the CDR3: TGTGCCAGCAGGGGGGTAGGAATGAACACTGAAGCTTTCTTT.

As regards this clonotype: Because the CDR3's place on the DNA is in doubt, the DNA is left out and the CDR3 is given as listed by TCRdb. This CDR3 is CASSESTGERRGAVFF. The V call is TRBV10-1, the J call TRBJ2-2. Including both end residues, the CDR3 is 16 amino acids long. Germline V gene data show CDR1 as WNHNN and CDR2 as SYGVQD (reference sequence).

The rearrangement uses TRBV7-9 and TRBJ2-7; tentatively, D is TRBD1 (6 bases). The V and J ends lost 3 bases and 5 bases respectively, with 11 bases between them. Germline V gene data show CDR1 as SEHNR and CDR2 as FQNEAQ (reference sequence). CDR3 length: 13 amino acids. CDR3 bases: TGTGCCAGCAGCTTTAAAGGACAGCACGAGCAGTACTTC. As protein: CASSFKGQHEQYF.